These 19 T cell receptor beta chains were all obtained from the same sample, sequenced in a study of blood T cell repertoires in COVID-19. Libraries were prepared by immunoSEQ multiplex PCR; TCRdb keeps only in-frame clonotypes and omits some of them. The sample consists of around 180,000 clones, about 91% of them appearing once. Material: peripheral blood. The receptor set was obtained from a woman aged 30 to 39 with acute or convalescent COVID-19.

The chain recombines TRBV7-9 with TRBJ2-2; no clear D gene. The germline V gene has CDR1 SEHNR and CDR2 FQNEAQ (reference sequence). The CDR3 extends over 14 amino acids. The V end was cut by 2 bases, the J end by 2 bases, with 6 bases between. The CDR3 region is CASSLLLNTGELFF. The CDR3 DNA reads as TGTGCCAGCAGCTTACTACTCAACACCGGGGAGCTGTTTTTT.

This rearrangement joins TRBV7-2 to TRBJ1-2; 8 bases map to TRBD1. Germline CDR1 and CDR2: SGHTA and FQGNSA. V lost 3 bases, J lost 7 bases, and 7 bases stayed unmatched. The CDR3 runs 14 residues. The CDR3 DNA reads TGTGCCAGCAGCTTTACCGGGACAGGTCTTGGCTACACCTTC. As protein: CASSFTGTGLGYTF.

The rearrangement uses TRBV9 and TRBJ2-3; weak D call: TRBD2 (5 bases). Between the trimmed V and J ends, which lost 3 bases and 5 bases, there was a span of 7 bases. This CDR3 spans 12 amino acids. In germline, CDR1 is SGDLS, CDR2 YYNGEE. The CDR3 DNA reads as TGTGCCAGCAGCGGAGAGGGAGATACGCAGTATTTT. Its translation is CASSGEGDTQYF. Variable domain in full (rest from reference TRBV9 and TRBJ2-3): DSGVTQTPKHLITATGQRVTLRCSPRSGDLSVYWYQQSLDQGLQFLIQYYNGEERAKGNILERFSAQQFPDLHSELNLSSLELGDSALYFCASSGEGDTQYFGPGTRLTVL.

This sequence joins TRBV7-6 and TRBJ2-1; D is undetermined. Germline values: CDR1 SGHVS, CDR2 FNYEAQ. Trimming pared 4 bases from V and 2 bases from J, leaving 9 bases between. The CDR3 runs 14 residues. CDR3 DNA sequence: TGTGCCAGCAGCTCCCTCTATCCCTACAATGAGCAGTTCTTC. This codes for CASSSLYPYNEQFF.

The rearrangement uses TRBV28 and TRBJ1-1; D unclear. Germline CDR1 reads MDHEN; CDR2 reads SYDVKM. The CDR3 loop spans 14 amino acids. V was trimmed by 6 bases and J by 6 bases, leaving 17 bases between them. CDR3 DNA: TGTGCCAGCAGCCGTGGTGCGTCCCCGCCTGAAGCTTTCTTT. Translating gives CASSRGASPPEAFF.

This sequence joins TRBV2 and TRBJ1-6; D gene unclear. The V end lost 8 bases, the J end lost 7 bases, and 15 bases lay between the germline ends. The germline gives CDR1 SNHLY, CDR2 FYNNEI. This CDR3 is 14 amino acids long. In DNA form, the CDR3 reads TGTGCCAGCCAGGTCTTCCGGTCCAATTCACCCCTCCACTTT. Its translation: CASQVFRSNSPLHF.

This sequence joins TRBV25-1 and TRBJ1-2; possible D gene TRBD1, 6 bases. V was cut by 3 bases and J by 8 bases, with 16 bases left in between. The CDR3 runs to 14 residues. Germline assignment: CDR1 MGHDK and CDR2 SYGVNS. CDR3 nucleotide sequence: TGTGCCAGCAGTGATTACGGGGAGGGGGAAGGCTACACCTTC. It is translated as CASSDYGEGEGYTF.

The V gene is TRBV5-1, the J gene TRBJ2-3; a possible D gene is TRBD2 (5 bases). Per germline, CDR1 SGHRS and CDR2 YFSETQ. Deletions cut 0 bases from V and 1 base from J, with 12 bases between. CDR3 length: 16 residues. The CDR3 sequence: CASSLDSGLGTDTQYF. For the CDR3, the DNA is TGCGCCAGCAGCTTGGATTCGGGGTTAGGCACAGATACGCAGTATTTT.

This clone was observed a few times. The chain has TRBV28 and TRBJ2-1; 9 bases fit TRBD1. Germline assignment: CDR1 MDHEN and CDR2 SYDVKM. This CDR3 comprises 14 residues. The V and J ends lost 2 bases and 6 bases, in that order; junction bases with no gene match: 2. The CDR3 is CASSLPDRGNEQFF. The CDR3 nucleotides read TGTGCCAGCAGTTTACCGGACAGGGGCAATGAGCAGTTCTTC.

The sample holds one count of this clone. CDR3 bases: TGTGCCAGCAGCCTCTTCCGGGACAGGGGCATTGAAAAACTGTTTTTT. Its protein product is CASSLFRDRGIEKLFF. The V and J genes are TRBV3-1 (or the pseudogene TRBV3-2) and TRBJ1-4, with 10 bases aligning to TRBD1. The junction had 9 bases not matched to a gene; V was cut back by 4 bases and J by 7 bases. The germline V gene encodes CDR1 LGHDT and CDR2 YNNKEL (reference sequence). The CDR3 covers 16 residues.

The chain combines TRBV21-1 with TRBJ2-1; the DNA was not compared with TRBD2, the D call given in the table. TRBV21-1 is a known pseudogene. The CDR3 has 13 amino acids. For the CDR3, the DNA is TGTGCCAGCAAGAGCGGGAGGGCCTATGAGCAGTTCTTC. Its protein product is CASKSGRAYEQFF.

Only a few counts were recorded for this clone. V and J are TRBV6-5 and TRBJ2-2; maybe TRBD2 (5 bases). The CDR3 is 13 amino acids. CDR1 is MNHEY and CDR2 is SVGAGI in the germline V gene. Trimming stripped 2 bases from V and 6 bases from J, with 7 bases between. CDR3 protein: CASSYNGAGELFF. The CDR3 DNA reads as TGTGCCAGCAGTTACAACGGGGCCGGGGAGCTGTTTTTT.

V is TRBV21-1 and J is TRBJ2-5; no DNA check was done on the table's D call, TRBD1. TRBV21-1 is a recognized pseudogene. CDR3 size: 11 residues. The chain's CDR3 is CASAGFGTQYF. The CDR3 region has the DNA TGTGCCAGCGCAGGGTTCGGGACCCAGTACTTC.

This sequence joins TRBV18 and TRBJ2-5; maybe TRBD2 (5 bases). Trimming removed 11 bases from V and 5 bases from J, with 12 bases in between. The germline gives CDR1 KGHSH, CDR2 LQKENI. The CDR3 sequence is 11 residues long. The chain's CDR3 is CASGIGETQYF. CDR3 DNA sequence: TGTGCCTCCGGGATCGGGGAGACCCAGTACTTC.

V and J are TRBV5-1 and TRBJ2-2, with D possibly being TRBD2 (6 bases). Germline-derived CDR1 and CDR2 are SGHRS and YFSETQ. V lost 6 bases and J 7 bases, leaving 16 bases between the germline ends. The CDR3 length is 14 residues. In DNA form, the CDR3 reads TGCGCCAGCATGACCCGGGAGCGCTTCGGGGAGCTGTTTTTT. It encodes CASMTRERFGELFF.

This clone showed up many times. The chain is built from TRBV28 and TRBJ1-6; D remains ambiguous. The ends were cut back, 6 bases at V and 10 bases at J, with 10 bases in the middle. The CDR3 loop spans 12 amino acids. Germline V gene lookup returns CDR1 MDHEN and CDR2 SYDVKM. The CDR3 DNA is TGTGCCAGCAGCCTCCCCTTGTCACCCCTCCACTTT. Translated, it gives CASSLPLSPLHF.

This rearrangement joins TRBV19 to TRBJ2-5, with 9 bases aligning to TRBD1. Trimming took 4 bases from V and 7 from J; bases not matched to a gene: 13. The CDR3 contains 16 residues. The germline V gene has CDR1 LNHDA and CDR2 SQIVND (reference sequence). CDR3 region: CASSTLTGGVGRTQYF. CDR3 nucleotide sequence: TGTGCCAGTAGTACCCTAACAGGGGGCGTCGGTCGGACCCAGTACTTC.

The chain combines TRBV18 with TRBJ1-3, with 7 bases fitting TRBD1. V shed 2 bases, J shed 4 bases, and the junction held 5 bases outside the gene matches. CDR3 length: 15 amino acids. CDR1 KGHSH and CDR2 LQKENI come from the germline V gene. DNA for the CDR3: TGTGCCAGCTCACCAGGTTCGGGACAGGGAAACACCATATATTTT. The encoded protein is CASSPGSGQGNTIYF. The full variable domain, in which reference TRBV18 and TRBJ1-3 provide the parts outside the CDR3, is NAGVMQNPRHLVRRRGQEARLRCSPMKGHSHVYWYRQLPEEGLKFMVYLQKENIIDESGMPKERFSAEFPKEGPSILRIQQVVRGDSAAYFCASSPGSGQGNTIYFGEGSWLTVV.

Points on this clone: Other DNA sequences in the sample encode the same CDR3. The CDR3 nucleotides read TGTGCCATCAGTCCACCCCCGGGTGGTCAGGAGACCCAGTACTTC. This gives the protein CAISPPPGGQETQYF. V gene TRBV10-3 combines with J gene TRBJ2-5; no clear D gene. The germline CDR1 and CDR2 sequences are ENHRY and SYGVKD. Trimming cost V 5 bases and J 5 bases, with 18 bases left between them. This CDR3 has 15 residues.